The 21 T cell receptor beta chains below come from one sample, sequenced in a study of blood T cell repertoires in COVID-19. Here immunoSEQ multiplex PCR was the method, and the copy in TCRdb shows in-frame clones only, minus some. The repertoire holds fewer than 350,000 clones, with around 91% as singletons. Sequencing was done on a sample of PBMCs or T cells enriched from blood (not recorded which). The receptors come from a woman aged 40 to 50 who had recovered from COVID-19.

The V and J genes are TRBV19 and TRBJ1-1, with 11 bases aligning to TRBD1. The V segment lost 5 bases and the J segment 5 bases; nucleotides outside the gene matches: 7. The germline gives CDR1 LNHDA, CDR2 SQIVND (reference sequence). CDR3 length: 15 amino acids. CDR3 protein: CASSPRDRGWTEAFF. CDR3 bases: TGTGCCAGTAGTCCCCGGGACAGGGGGTGGACTGAAGCTTTCTTT.

This rearrangement joins TRBV15 to TRBJ2-7; a possible D gene is TRBD2 (5 bases). The germline V gene encodes CDR1 LNHNV and CDR2 YYDKDF (reference sequence). The CDR3 has 14 amino acids. The germline V and J ends were trimmed by 0 bases and 1 base, with 7 bases remaining between them. CDR3 nucleotide sequence: TGTGCCACCAGCAGAGACGGACTTTCCTACGAGCAGTACTTC. Translating gives CATSRDGLSYEQYF.

The chain has TRBV25-1 and TRBJ1-2; D gene unclear. From germline, CDR1 is MGHDK and CDR2 SYGVNS. CDR3 length: 13 amino acids. Trimming took off 6 bases at V and 4 bases at J, with 12 bases between the two ends. Here the CDR3 DNA reads TGTGCCAGCAGGAGAGAGGGTTTCTATGGCTACACCTTC. Translation gives CASRREGFYGYTF.

V and J are TRBV9 and TRBJ2-1; the match to TRBD2 covers 12 bases. Germline loops: CDR1 SGDLS, CDR2 YYNGEE. V was clipped by 8 bases and J by 6 bases; unmatched bases: 9. The CDR3 is 15 residues long. The chain's CDR3 is CARPSGRAGGNEQFF. As DNA, the CDR3 is TGTGCCAGGCCTAGCGGGAGGGCCGGGGGCAATGAGCAGTTCTTC. The full variable domain, its missing parts supplied by reference TRBV9 and TRBJ2-1, is DSGVTQTPKHLITATGQRVTLRCSPRSGDLSVYWYQQSLDQGLQFLIQYYNGEERAKGNILERFSAQQFPDLHSELNLSSLELGDSALYFCARPSGRAGGNEQFFGPGTRLTVL.

The V and J genes are TRBV7-6 and TRBJ2-7, with 8 bases that match TRBD1. Looked up from germline, CDR1 is SGHVS and CDR2 is FNYEAQ. The length of the CDR3 is 14 residues. V was clipped by 6 bases and J by 0 bases; unmatched bases: 4. CDR3 residues: CASSYGQGSYEQYF. The CDR3 DNA reads TGTGCCAGCAGTTATGGACAGGGCTCCTACGAGCAGTACTTC.

V is TRBV19 and J is TRBJ1-3; 10 bases map to TRBD1. This CDR3 has 19 residues. V dropped 5 bases and J dropped 2; count of bases not matched to a gene: 15. Germline values: CDR1 LNHDA, CDR2 SQIVND (reference sequence). The CDR3: CASSVLSPRDRGPGNTIYF. The CDR3 nucleotides read TGTGCCAGTAGTGTGCTCAGCCCGCGAGACAGGGGGCCTGGAAACACCATATATTTT.

The genes are TRBV11-2 and TRBJ2-7; 7 bases align to TRBD2. Germline-derived CDR1 and CDR2 are SGHAT and FQNNGV. Trimming removed 6 bases from V and 1 base from J; junction bases left unmatched: 9. This CDR3 region has 15 residues. CDR3 sequence reads: CASRPFLAVSYEQYF. As DNA, the CDR3 is TGTGCCAGCAGACCCTTTCTAGCGGTTTCCTACGAGCAGTACTTC. The complete variable domain, with remaining parts taken from reference TRBV11-2 and TRBJ2-7, reads EAGVAQSPRYKIIEKRQSVAFWCNPISGHATLYWYQQILGQGPKLLIQFQNNGVVDDSQLPKDRFSAERLKGVDSTLKIQPAKLEDSAVYLCASRPFLAVSYEQYFGPGTRLTVT.

The count of this clone is one. The chain links TRBV25-1 to TRBJ2-2; TRBD1 is a possible D gene (5 bases). Per germline, CDR1 MGHDK and CDR2 SYGVNS. The CDR3 is 15 residues long. V was cut by 2 bases and J by 7 bases, with 14 bases left in between. CDR3 amino acids: CASSEQSPGNGELFF. For the CDR3, the DNA is TGTGCCAGCAGTGAACAATCCCCAGGGAACGGGGAGCTGTTTTTT.

This chain's CDR3 is CASSPATKRGGKNEQFF. The CDR3 nucleotides are TGTGCCAGCAGCCCAGCCACCAAGCGGGGGGGTAAGAATGAGCAGTTCTTC. The chain uses TRBV7-9 and TRBJ2-1; 10 bases are shared with TRBD2. This CDR3 comprises 17 residues. J lost 7 bases, V lost 5 bases, and 14 bases had no gene match. Germline-derived CDR1 and CDR2 are SEHNR and FQNEAQ (reference sequence). Supplemented by reference TRBV7-9 and TRBJ2-1, the full variable domain reads DTGVSQNPRHKITKRGQNVTFRCDPISEHNRLYWYRQTLGQGPEFLTYFQNEAQLEKSRLLSDRFSAERPKGSFSTLEIQRTEQGDSAMYLCASSPATKRGGKNEQFFGPGTRLTVL.

Comment on this clone: The same CDR3 can be traced to other DNA sequences in this sample. This chain joins TRBV19 and TRBJ1-6, with 10 bases fitting TRBD1. Germline assignment: CDR1 LNHDA and CDR2 SQIVND (reference sequence). Trimming took 4 bases from V and 7 from J; bases not matched to a gene: 4. The CDR3 loop spans 15 amino acids. The CDR3 coding sequence is TGTGCCAGTAGTACACCGGGACAGGGGAATTCACCCCTCCACTTT. It specifies CASSTPGQGNSPLHF.

The chain is built from TRBV18 and TRBJ1-1; 7 bases fit TRBD1. The V gene's germline CDR1 is KGHSH and CDR2 LQKENI. V trimming: 1 base; J trimming: 0 bases; junction bases outside the gene matches: 2. The CDR3 contains 15 residues. In DNA form, the CDR3 reads TGTGCCAGCTCACCACTTGGACAGGTGAACACTGAAGCTTTCTTT. As protein: CASSPLGQVNTEAFF.

This chain links TRBV9 with TRBJ2-1; 7 positions agree with TRBD2. The junction had 5 bases not matched to a gene; V was cut back by 1 base and J by 4 bases. The V gene's germline CDR1 is SGDLS and CDR2 YYNGEE. This CDR3 comprises 15 residues. This chain's CDR3 is CASSVWDGGYNEQFF. In DNA, the CDR3 is TGTGCCAGCAGCGTATGGGACGGGGGGTACAATGAGCAGTTCTTC.

The chain carries TRBV4-1 and TRBJ2-7, with D perhaps TRBD2 (5 bases). Germline CDR1 MGHRA, CDR2 YSYEKL. CDR3 length: 15 amino acids. V lost 1 base and J lost 1, with 11 bases in between. As DNA, the CDR3 is TGCGCCAGCAGCCAAGCGGGGAGCAAATCCTACGAGCAGTACTTC. It yields the protein CASSQAGSKSYEQYF.

This chain joins TRBV5-1 and TRBJ2-5; the D gene is possibly TRBD2 (7 bases). Germline CDR1 SGHRS, CDR2 YFSETQ. The V end lost 0 bases, the J end lost 5 bases, and 14 bases lay between the germline ends. This CDR3 has 15 residues. In DNA form, the CDR3 reads TGCGCCAGCAGCTTGGAGGGGGGGCCTTGGGAGACCCAGTACTTC. Protein product: CASSLEGGPWETQYF.

The genes are TRBV9 and TRBJ1-3; a weak D match, TRBD1 (6 bases). Trimming removed 4 bases at V and 4 bases at J, with 18 bases between. The CDR3 contains 16 residues. Germline V gives CDR1 SGDLS, CDR2 YYNGEE. CDR3 DNA: TGTGCCAGCAGCTTCAACATGGGGGCGGCGGGAAACACCATATATTTT. Protein sequence: CASSFNMGAAGNTIYF.

The rearrangement links TRBV3-1 (or the pseudogene TRBV3-2) to TRBJ1-1; maybe TRBD1 (5 bases). CDR1 and CDR2 from the germline V gene are LGHDT and YNNKEL (reference sequence). V was clipped by 6 bases and J by 1 base, with 12 bases between them. There are 14 residues in the CDR3. The CDR3 coding sequence is TGTGCCAGCAGTCGCCGCCAGGGGAACACTGAAGCTTTCTTT. Its translation: CASSRRQGNTEAFF.

The CDR3 sequence is CASTPDTKTQYF. In nucleotides, the CDR3 is TGTGCCAGCACCCCGGACACAAAGACCCAGTACTTC. The rearrangement joins TRBV12-3 or TRBV12-4 to TRBJ2-5; maybe TRBD1 (5 bases). This CDR3 contains 12 residues. V was trimmed by 7 bases and J by 6 bases, leaving 12 bases between them.

The rearrangement uses TRBV7-2 and TRBJ2-1; D gene uncertain. CDR3 length: 15 amino acids. The germline V gene has CDR1 SGHTA and CDR2 FQGNSA. Trimming shortened V by 4 bases and J by 5 bases, and 15 bases separated the two germline ends. The CDR3 spells CASSSSAGSHNEQFF. CDR3 coding DNA: TGTGCCAGCAGCTCTTCTGCTGGTAGCCACAATGAGCAGTTCTTC.

This rearrangement joins TRBV5-6 to TRBJ1-2, with D possibly matching TRBD1 (5 bases). V was trimmed by 3 bases and J by 3 bases, leaving 18 bases between them. Germline CDR1 is SGHDT and CDR2 is YYEEEE. CDR3 length equals 16 residues. CDR3 loop: CASSYGTGTLDYGYTF. The CDR3 nucleotides are TGTGCCAGCAGCTACGGGACGGGGACTTTAGACTATGGCTACACCTTC. Filled out from reference TRBV5-6 and TRBJ1-2, the complete variable domain reads DAGVTQSPTHLIKTRGQQVTLRCSPKSGHDTVSWYQQALGQGPQFIFQYYEEEERQRGNFPDRFSGHQFPNYSSELNVNALLLGDSALYLCASSYGTGTLDYGYTFGSGTRLTVV.

J is TRBJ2-3 and V is TRBV18, with D maybe TRBD2 (6 bases). V lost 4 bases, J lost 2 bases, and 13 bases lay in between. This CDR3 has 15 amino acids. CDR1 KGHSH and CDR2 LQKENI come from the germline V gene. DNA for the CDR3: TGTGCCAGCTCACTCGGGGCGGGGCACACAGATACGCAGTATTTT. Translation gives CASSLGAGHTDTQYF.

The chain has TRBV6-5 and TRBJ2-2; D is ambiguous. The CDR3 contains 12 residues. CDR1 is MNHEY, CDR2 SVGAGI, per germline. V was clipped by 6 bases and J by 8 bases, with 10 bases between them. The CDR3: CASSPPQGELFF. The CDR3 coding sequence is TGTGCCAGCAGCCCCCCACAGGGGGAGCTGTTTTTT.